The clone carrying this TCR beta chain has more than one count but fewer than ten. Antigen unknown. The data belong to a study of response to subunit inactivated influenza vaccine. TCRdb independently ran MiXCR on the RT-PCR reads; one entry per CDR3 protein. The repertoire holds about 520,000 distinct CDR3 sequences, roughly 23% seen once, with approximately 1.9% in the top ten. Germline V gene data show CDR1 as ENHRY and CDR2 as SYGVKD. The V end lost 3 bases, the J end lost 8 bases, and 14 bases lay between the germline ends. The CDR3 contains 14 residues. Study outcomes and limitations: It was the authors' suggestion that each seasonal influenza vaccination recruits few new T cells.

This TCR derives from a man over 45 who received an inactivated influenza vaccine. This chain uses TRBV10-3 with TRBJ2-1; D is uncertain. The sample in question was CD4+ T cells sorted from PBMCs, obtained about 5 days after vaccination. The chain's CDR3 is CAISDHARLHEQFF. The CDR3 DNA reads TGTGCCATCAGTGACCATGCTAGGCTCCATGAGCAGTTCTTC.